The 19 T cell receptor beta chains given below trace back to one sample, sequenced in a study of blood T cells in healthy people across ages. A sample-barcoded 5' primer and a J-beta primer mix were used in a second PCR of roughly 6 to 11 cycles. TCRdb re-derived calls from the 5' RACE reads in MiXCR, one entry per CDR3 protein. The sample has about 780,000 distinct CDR3 sequences, around half seen once. Source material: blood. The receptor set was obtained from a man older than 75 in good health.

This clonotype was seen repeatedly, ten times or more. The gene calls are TRBV5-1 and TRBJ2-1; possible D gene TRBD1, 5 bases. The V end was cut by 3 bases, the J end by 5 bases, with 12 bases between. The CDR3 sequence is 14 residues long. The V gene's germline CDR1 is SGHRS and CDR2 YFSETQ. The DNA of the CDR3 is TGCGCCAGCAGCTACAAAGACAGAGACAATGAGCAGTTCTTC. Its protein product is CASSYKDRDNEQFF.

There are a few counts of this clonotype. The chain combines TRBV20-1 with TRBJ2-5; 8 nucleotides align to TRBD1. The germline gives CDR1 DFQATT, CDR2 SNEGSKA (reference sequence). The CDR3 sequence is 15 residues long. Losses at the gene ends were 2 bases for V and 4 bases for J; bases not matched to a gene: 9. This CDR3 reads CSARRDRGGIETQYF. In DNA form, the CDR3 reads TGCAGTGCTAGACGCGACAGGGGCGGTATAGAGACCCAGTACTTC.

As regards this clonotype: One junction end does not reproduce the germline sequence, and a read error may be involved. The V and J genes are TRBV20-1 and TRBJ2-7; 10 bases map to TRBD2. This CDR3 has 15 amino acids. Germline V lookup: CDR1 DFQATT, CDR2 SNEGSKA (reference sequence). The CDR3 nucleotides are TGCAGTGCTGGAGATGATCGAGCGGGAGGGGACGAGCAGTACTTC. Amino acid sequence: CSAGDDRAGGDEQYF.

This clonotype was seen a handful of times. The chain has TRBV6-6 and TRBJ2-1; 10 bases fit TRBD2. Germline V gives CDR1 MNHNY, CDR2 SVGAGI (reference sequence). Losses at the gene ends were 8 bases for V and 5 bases for J; bases not matched to a gene: 9. CDR3 length equals 15 residues. The CDR3 region has the DNA TGTGCCAGCGGGTATAGCGGGAGGACAAACAATGAGCAGTTCTTC. Encoded protein: CASGYSGRTNNEQFF.

This chain links TRBV7-9 with TRBJ2-7; D is unresolved. The V gene lost 1 base and the J gene lost 6 bases, with 10 bases spanning the gap. This CDR3 has 13 amino acids. Germline V gene sequence: CDR1 SEHNR, CDR2 FQNEAQ (reference sequence). The CDR3 reads CASSLGYGTEQYF. In nucleotides, the CDR3 is TGTGCCAGCAGCTTAGGCTACGGAACCGAGCAGTACTTC. Drawing the rest from reference TRBV7-9 and TRBJ2-7, the complete variable domain is DTGVSQNPRHKITKRGQNVTFRCDPISEHNRLYWYRQTLGQGPEFLTYFQNEAQLEKSRLLSDRFSAERPKGSFSTLEIQRTEQGDSAMYLCASSLGYGTEQYFGPGTRLTVT.

The chain links TRBV11-3 to TRBJ2-1; no reliable D call. The V end was cut by 3 bases, the J end by 5 bases, with 5 bases between. In germline, CDR1 is SGHNT, CDR2 YENEEA. CDR3 size: 12 residues. CDR3 DNA sequence: TGTGCCAGCAGCTTTTTGCACAATGAGCAGTTCTTC. Translating it yields CASSFLHNEQFF.

V and J are TRBV27 and TRBJ2-5; TRBD1 aligns across 8 bases. CDR3 length: 15 residues. Germline trimming cut 7 bases from V and 5 bases from J; bases unmatched to any gene: 12. The germline V gene encodes CDR1 MNHEY and CDR2 SMNVEV (reference sequence). The CDR3 is CASKVAGGGYETQYF. The CDR3 DNA is TGTGCCAGCAAAGTAGCAGGGGGCGGTTATGAGACCCAGTACTTC.

This clonotype was seen more than once but under ten times. The J gene is TRBJ2-5, the V gene TRBV10-3; 8 nucleotides line up with TRBD1. The CDR3 loop spans 14 amino acids. Trimming cost V 6 bases and J 5 bases; bases outside gene matches: 8. Germline loops: CDR1 ENHRY, CDR2 SYGVKD. The CDR3, as DNA: TGTGCCATCAGGGCGGGACAGGACGAGGAGACCCAGTACTTC. Its translation: CAIRAGQDEETQYF.

This chain uses TRBV7-8 with TRBJ1-4, with D maybe TRBD1 (5 bases). V lost 3 bases and J 4 bases, leaving 9 bases between the germline ends. The CDR3 contains 14 residues. Germline V gene sequence: CDR1 SGHVS, CDR2 FQNEAQ. In DNA form, the CDR3 reads TGTGCCAGCAGCTTGACAGAAAATAATGAAAAACTGTTTTTT. The encoded protein is CASSLTENNEKLFF.

A few counts support this clonotype. The chain employs TRBV5-1 and TRBJ1-6; no clear D gene. Germline CDR1 and CDR2: SGHRS and YFSETQ. The CDR3 is made up of 12 amino acids. Trimming cost V 4 bases and J 9 bases, with 8 bases left between them. The CDR3 coding sequence is TGCGCCAGCAGCCCGGATGGTTCACCCCTCCACTTT. This codes for CASSPDGSPLHF.

The chain couples TRBV6-6 to TRBJ1-4; unclear D gene. The CDR3 spans 14 residues. The V gene lost 2 bases and the J gene lost 4 bases, with 8 bases spanning the gap. CDR1 is MNHNY and CDR2 is SVGAGI in the germline V gene (reference sequence). The CDR3 here is CASSYGRSNEKLFF. DNA of the CDR3: TGTGCCAGCAGTTACGGGAGAAGTAATGAAAAACTGTTTTTT.

In its sample, this clonotype was seen a few times. The V call is TRBV20-1, the J call TRBJ2-5; no clear D gene. Trimming removed 1 base from V and 0 bases from J, with 15 bases in between. Germline V gene data show CDR1 as DFQATT and CDR2 as SNEGSKA (reference sequence). The CDR3 covers 16 residues. As DNA, the CDR3 is TGCAGTGCTAGAGTCGGCGGAGCCGCGTACCAAGAGACCCAGTACTTC. Encoded protein: CSARVGGAAYQETQYF.

This rearrangement joins TRBV5-1 to TRBJ2-7; 7 bases are shared with TRBD2. Germline V CDR1 and CDR2: SGHRS, YFSETQ. Trimming at V came to 4 bases and at J to 0 bases, leaving 4 bases not matched to a gene. The CDR3 is 14 residues long. CDR3 sequence: CASSASGASYEQYF. Written as DNA, the CDR3 is TGCGCCAGCAGCGCGAGCGGGGCCTCCTACGAGCAGTACTTC.

V gene TRBV7-9 combines with J gene TRBJ1-1; D might be TRBD1 (6 bases). Germline V gene lookup returns CDR1 SEHNR and CDR2 FQNEAQ (reference sequence). Trimming pared 6 bases from V and 5 bases from J, leaving 13 bases between. CDR3 length: 13 amino acids. CDR3 amino acids: CASSRTGSTEAFF. CDR3 DNA sequence: TGTGCCAGCAGTCGAACAGGGAGTACTGAAGCTTTCTTT.

This clonotype has just a few counts. J is TRBJ2-3 and V is TRBV6-1, with 14 nucleotides matching TRBD2. This CDR3 has 18 amino acids. Germline CDR1 and CDR2: MNHNS and SASEGT. The ends lost 6 bases at V and 1 base at J; junction bases unmatched: 9. CDR3 region: CASRPGLAGVGGTDTQYF. The CDR3 region has the DNA TGTGCCAGCAGGCCGGGACTAGCGGGAGTAGGGGGCACAGATACGCAGTATTTT.

This chain joins TRBV28 and TRBJ2-3; the D gene is possibly TRBD1 (5 bases). V was trimmed by 8 bases and J by 3 bases, leaving 12 bases between them. The CDR3 is made up of 13 amino acids. In germline, CDR1 is MDHEN, CDR2 SYDVKM. The CDR3 DNA reads as TGTGCCAGCGAAGGGGCCGGGACAGATACGCAGTATTTT. It encodes CASEGAGTDTQYF.

This clonotype was seen more than once but under ten times. V gene TRBV6-6 combines with J gene TRBJ1-2; the D gene is possibly TRBD1 (6 bases). Germline V gene lookup returns CDR1 MNHNY and CDR2 SVGAGI (reference sequence). The CDR3 extends over 13 amino acids. V lost 5 bases, J lost 8 bases, and 15 bases lay in between. The DNA of the CDR3 is TGTGCCAGCAGTGATGACAGGTTTGAGGGCTACACCTTC. This translates into CASSDDRFEGYTF.

The chain carries TRBV29-1 and TRBJ2-7; the D is unclear. The CDR3 sequence is 12 residues long. The V gene lost 3 bases and the J gene lost 3 bases, with 9 bases spanning the gap. Germline assignment: CDR1 SQVTM and CDR2 ANQGSEA. In DNA form, the CDR3 reads TGCAGCGTTGAGGCCGATCGCTACGAGCAGTACTTC. Translated, it gives CSVEADRYEQYF.

The V and J genes are TRBV15 and TRBJ1-4; D gene unclear. Trimming removed 4 bases at V and 7 bases at J, with 10 bases between. The CDR3 covers 13 residues. Germline CDR1 LNHNV, CDR2 YYDKDF (reference sequence). CDR3 in amino acids: CATSTRLAEKLFF. The DNA of the CDR3 is TGTGCCACCAGCACACGCTTGGCTGAAAAACTGTTTTTT.